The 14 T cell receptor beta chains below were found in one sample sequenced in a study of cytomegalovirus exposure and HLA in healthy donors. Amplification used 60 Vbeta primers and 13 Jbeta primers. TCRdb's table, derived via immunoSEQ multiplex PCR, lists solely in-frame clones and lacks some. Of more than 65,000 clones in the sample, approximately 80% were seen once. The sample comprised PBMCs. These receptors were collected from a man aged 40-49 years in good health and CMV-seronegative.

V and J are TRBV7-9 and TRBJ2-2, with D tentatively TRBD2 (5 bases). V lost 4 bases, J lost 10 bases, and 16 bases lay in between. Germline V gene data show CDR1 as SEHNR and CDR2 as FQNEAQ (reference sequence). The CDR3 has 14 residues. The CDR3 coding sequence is TGTGCCAGCAGCTCCGAGGGCCTACTCGAGGAGCTGTTTTTT. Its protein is CASSSEGLLEELFF.

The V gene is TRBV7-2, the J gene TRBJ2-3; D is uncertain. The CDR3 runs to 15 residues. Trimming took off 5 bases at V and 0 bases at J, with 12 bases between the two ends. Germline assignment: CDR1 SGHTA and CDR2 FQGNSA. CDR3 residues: CASSPTMGSTDTQYF. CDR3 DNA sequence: TGTGCCAGCAGCCCAACCATGGGCAGCACAGATACGCAGTATTTT.

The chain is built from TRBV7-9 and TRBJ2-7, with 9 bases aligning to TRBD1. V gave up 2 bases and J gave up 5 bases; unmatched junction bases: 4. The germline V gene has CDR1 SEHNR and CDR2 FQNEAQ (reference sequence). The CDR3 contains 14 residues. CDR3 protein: CASSLPTGGDEQYF. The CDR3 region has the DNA TGTGCCAGCAGCTTACCGACAGGGGGAGACGAGCAGTACTTC.

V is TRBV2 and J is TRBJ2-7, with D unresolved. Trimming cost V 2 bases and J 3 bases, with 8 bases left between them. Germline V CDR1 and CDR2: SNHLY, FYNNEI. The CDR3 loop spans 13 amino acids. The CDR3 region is CASSEFQFYEQYF. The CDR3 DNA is TGTGCCAGCAGTGAATTCCAATTCTACGAGCAGTACTTC. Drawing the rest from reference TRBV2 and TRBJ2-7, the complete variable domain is EPEVTQTPSHQVTQMGQEVILRCVPISNHLYFYWYRQILGQKVEFLVSFYNNEISEKSEIFDDQFSVERPDGSNFTLKIRSTKLEDSAMYFCASSEFQFYEQYFGPGTRLTVT.

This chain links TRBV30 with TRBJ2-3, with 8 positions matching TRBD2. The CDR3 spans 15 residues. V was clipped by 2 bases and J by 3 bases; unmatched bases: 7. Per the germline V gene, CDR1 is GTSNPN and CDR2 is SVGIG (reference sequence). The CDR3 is CAWSRLAGTTDTQYF. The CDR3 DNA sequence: TGTGCCTGGAGTAGGCTAGCGGGCACAACAGATACGCAGTATTTT.

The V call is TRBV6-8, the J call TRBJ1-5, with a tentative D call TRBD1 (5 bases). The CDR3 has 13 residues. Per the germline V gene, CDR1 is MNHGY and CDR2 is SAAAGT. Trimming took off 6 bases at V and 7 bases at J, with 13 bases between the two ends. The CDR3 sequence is CASRYRRGQPQHF. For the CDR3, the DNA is TGTGCCAGCAGGTACAGGAGAGGACAGCCCCAGCATTTT.

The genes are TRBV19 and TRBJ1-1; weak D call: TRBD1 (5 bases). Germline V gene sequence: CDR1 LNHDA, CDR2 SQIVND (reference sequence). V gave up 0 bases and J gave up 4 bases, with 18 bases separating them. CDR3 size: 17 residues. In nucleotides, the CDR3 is TGTGCCAGTAGTATAGATCGGCAGGGCGGAGGGAGCACTGAAGCTTTCTTT. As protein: CASSIDRQGGGSTEAFF.

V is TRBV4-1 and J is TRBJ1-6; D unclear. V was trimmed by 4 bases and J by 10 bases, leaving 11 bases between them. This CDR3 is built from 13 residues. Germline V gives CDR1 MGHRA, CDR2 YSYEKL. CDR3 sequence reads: CASSPSGASPLHF. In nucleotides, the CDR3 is TGCGCCAGCAGCCCCTCTGGTGCGTCACCCCTCCACTTT.

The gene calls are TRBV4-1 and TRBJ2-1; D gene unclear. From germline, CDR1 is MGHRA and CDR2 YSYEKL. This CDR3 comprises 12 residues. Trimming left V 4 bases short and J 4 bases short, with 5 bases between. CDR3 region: CASSRAYNEQFF. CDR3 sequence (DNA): TGCGCCAGCAGCCGGGCGTACAATGAGCAGTTCTTC.

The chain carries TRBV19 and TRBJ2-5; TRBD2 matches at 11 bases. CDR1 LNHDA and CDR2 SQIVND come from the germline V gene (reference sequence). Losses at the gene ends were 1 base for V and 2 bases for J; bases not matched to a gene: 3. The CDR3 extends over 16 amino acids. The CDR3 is CASSIARTSGQETQYF. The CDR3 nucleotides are TGTGCCAGTAGTATAGCCAGGACTAGCGGGCAAGAGACCCAGTACTTC.

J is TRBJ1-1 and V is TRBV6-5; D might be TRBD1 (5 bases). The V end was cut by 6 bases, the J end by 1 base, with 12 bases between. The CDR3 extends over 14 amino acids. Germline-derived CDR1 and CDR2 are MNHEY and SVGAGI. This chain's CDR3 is CASSAGLGNTEAFF. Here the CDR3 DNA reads TGTGCCAGCAGCGCAGGGTTAGGGAACACTGAAGCTTTCTTT.

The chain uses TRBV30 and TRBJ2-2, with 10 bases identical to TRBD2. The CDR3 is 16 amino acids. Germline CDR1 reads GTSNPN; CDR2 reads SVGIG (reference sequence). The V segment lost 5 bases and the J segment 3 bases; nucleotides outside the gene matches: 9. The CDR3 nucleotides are TGTGCCTGGGAAGATATAGCGGGGGGTTACACCGGGGAGCTGTTTTTT. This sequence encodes CAWEDIAGGYTGELFF.

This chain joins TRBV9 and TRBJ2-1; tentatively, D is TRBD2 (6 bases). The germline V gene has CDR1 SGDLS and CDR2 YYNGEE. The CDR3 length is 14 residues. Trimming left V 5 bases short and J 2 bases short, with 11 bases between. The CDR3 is CASSGGAPYNEQFF. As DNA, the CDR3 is TGTGCCAGCAGTGGCGGGGCCCCCTACAATGAGCAGTTCTTC.

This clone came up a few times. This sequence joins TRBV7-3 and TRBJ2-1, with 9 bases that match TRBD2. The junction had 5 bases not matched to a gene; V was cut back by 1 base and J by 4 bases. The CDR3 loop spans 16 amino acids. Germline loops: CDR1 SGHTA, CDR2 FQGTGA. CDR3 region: CASSLMRGGVYNEQFF. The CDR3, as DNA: TGTGCCAGCAGCTTAATGCGCGGGGGGGTATACAATGAGCAGTTCTTC. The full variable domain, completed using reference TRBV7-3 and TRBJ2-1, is GAGVSQTPSNKVTEKGKYVELRCDPISGHTALYWYRQSLGQGPEFLIYFQGTGAADDSGLPNDRFFAVRPEGSVSTLKIQRTERGDSAVYLCASSLMRGGVYNEQFFGPGTRLTVL.